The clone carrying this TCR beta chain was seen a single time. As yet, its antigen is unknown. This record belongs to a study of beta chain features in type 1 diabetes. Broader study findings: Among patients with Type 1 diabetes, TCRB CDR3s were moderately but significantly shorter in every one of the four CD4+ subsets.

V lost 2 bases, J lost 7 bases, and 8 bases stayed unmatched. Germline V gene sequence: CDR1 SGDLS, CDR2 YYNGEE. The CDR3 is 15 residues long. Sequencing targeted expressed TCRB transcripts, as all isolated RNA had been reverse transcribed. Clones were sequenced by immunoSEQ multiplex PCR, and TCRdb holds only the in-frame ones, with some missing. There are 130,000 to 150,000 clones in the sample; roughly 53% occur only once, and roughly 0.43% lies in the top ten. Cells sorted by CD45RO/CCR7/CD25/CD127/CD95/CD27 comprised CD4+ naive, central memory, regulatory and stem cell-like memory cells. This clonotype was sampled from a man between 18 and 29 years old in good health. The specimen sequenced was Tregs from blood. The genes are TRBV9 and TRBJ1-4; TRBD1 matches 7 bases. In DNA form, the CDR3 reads TGTGCCAGCAGCGTTAAGACAGGGTTGGGTGAAAAACTGTTTTTT. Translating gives CASSVKTGLGEKLFF.